This T cell receptor (beta chain) was profiled in a study of T cells in Graves' hyperthyroidism and ophthalmopathy. Details on this clonotype: Its antigen is not known.

Amplified TCR beta CDR3 regions came from RNA transcripts. The primer set for the first-round RT-PCR of the TCR CDR3 was HTBI. TCRdb reprocessed the multiplex PCR reads with MiXCR, giving one entry per CDR3 protein. This table holds about 680,000 distinct CDR3 sequences, 30% to 40% found once. Study outcomes and limitations: Most clonotypes expanded in thyroid above 0.001 were likewise present in blood.

The CDR3 runs to 14 residues. Germline CDR1 SGHTS, CDR2 YDEGEE. V shed 4 bases and J shed 7 bases, with 14 bases lying between them. The chain has TRBV5-8 and TRBJ1-4, with a possible D match to TRBD1 (5 bases). The receptor was derived from a woman in her thirties or forties with Graves' hyperthyroidism. Sequenced material: blood. The CDR3 loop reads CASSVWAGTEKLFF. The CDR3 nucleotides read TGTGCCAGCAGCGTCTGGGCTGGGACTGAAAAACTGTTTTTT.